Following are 20 T cell receptor beta chains from one sample sequenced in a study of Graves' ophthalmopathy and Graves' hyperthyroidism (dated by TCRdb to between 2017 and 2018). Sequenced on an Illumina HiSeq 2000. For repertoire sequencing, the TCR beta CDR3 regions were amplified from RNA transcripts. A first-round RT-PCR used HTBI primers with the Qiagen OneStep RT-PCR kit, followed by a second-round multiplex PCR, size selection and purification. The public reads were reanalyzed by TCRdb: fastp trimming at Q25, MiXCR alignment, in-frame beta chains only. Each entry is one CDR3 protein sequence, shown with its most common DNA and genes. This sample has about 370,000 distinct CDR3 sequences in its table, and 15% to 20% of those were observed once. The ten largest account for about 1.6% of the sample. The specimen sequenced was peripheral blood. Receptors were obtained from a woman aged 18-30 years with Graves' ophthalmopathy. Donor details come from another sample of the same person, matched by shared clones.

At least ten counts were recorded for this clonotype. The CDR3 here is CASSGTGTGYEQYF. The CDR3 region has the DNA TGTGCCAGCAGTGGCACCGGGACAGGGTACGAGCAGTACTTC. The V and J genes are TRBV2 and TRBJ2-7; TRBD1 agrees at 9 bases. CDR1 and CDR2 from the germline V gene are SNHLY and FYNNEI. The CDR3 has 14 residues. With V trimmed by 4 bases and J by 4 bases, 5 bases remained unmatched.

This clonotype was counted many times. This sequence joins TRBV12-3 or TRBV12-4 and TRBJ1-3; 7 bases line up with TRBD1. The CDR3 is 13 amino acids. V was pared by 5 bases and J by 5 bases, with 3 bases of the junction left unmatched. CDR3 coding DNA: TGTGCCAGCAGTGAGACAGGGAGAAACACCATATATTTT. Translation: CASSETGRNTIYF.

This rearrangement joins TRBV7-3 to TRBJ1-3, with 11 nucleotides matching TRBD1. The CDR3 extends over 16 amino acids. Germline V gene lookup returns CDR1 SGHTA and CDR2 FQGTGA. J gave up 0 bases and V 5 bases, and 3 bases lay outside the gene matches. The DNA of the CDR3 is TGTGCCAGCAGCATTGGGACAGGGGGCTCTGGAAACACCATATATTTT. Residues: CASSIGTGGSGNTIYF.

V usage is TRBV6-1 and J usage is TRBJ2-4; 7 bases map to TRBD1. Trimming removed 1 base from V and 5 bases from J; junction bases left unmatched: 17. This CDR3 has 19 residues. The germline V gene has CDR1 MNHNS and CDR2 SASEGT. The CDR3 DNA reads TGTGCCAGCAGTGAAGAATCGGGTTTAGGGGGCGTTTTCGAAAACATTCAGTACTTC. Encoded protein: CASSEESGLGGVFENIQYF.

This clonotype was detected ten times or more. The chain combines TRBV7-2 with TRBJ2-5, with a possible D match to TRBD2 (6 bases). The CDR3 length is 16 residues. The V end was cut by 5 bases, the J end by 2 bases, with 18 bases between. CDR1 and CDR2 from the germline V gene are SGHTA and FQGNSA. The CDR3 reads CASSPWRAGFQETQYF. The CDR3 nucleotides read TGTGCCAGCAGCCCCTGGAGGGCTGGGTTTCAAGAGACCCAGTACTTC.

This clonotype was detected many times. CDR3 DNA: TGCAGTGCTAGAGAGGCCCACACCGGGGAGCTGTTTTTT. It yields the protein CSAREAHTGELFF. The chain combines TRBV20-1 with TRBJ2-2, with D unresolved. CDR1 and CDR2 (germline): DFQATT, SNEGSKA (reference sequence). The CDR3 covers 13 residues. Trimming shortened V by 0 bases and J by 3 bases, and 5 bases separated the two germline ends.

This clonotype was counted at least ten times. The V and J genes are TRBV5-6 and TRBJ2-5, with a possible D match to TRBD1 (5 bases). Germline assignment: CDR1 SGHDT and CDR2 YYEEEE. This CDR3 comprises 15 residues. Trimming shortened V by 0 bases and J by 5 bases, and 14 bases separated the two germline ends. The CDR3 protein is CASSLGAVWGETQYF. The CDR3 DNA is TGTGCCAGCAGCTTGGGGGCAGTCTGGGGCGAGACCCAGTACTTC.

The chain joins TRBV25-1 to TRBJ1-2; D remains ambiguous. The germline CDR1 and CDR2 sequences are MGHDK and SYGVNS. This CDR3 has 13 residues. V was pared by 8 bases and J by 0 bases, with 10 bases between. CDR3 loop: CASAHGANYGYTF. The DNA of the CDR3 is TGTGCCAGCGCCCATGGAGCTAACTATGGCTACACCTTC.

Ten or more counts support this clonotype. This may arise from a read error, as a much more abundant clone is one base away. The genes are TRBV29-1 and TRBJ1-1; TRBD1 matches 11 bases. The CDR3 loop spans 15 amino acids. V shed 7 bases and J 5 bases; nucleotides not matched to a gene: 12. The germline gives CDR1 SQVTM, CDR2 ANQGSEA. CDR3 coding DNA: TGCAGCGCCGCTTTCCCGGGACAGGGGGGTACTGAAGCTTTCTTT. Protein product: CSAAFPGQGGTEAFF.

This clonotype was seen at least ten times. The CDR3 DNA is TGTGCCAGCAGTAACGACAGAGCTAACACCGGGGAGCTGTTTTTT. Translation gives CASSNDRANTGELFF. The chain employs TRBV6-5 and TRBJ2-2, with D tentatively TRBD1 (5 bases). Trimming left V 5 bases short and J 2 bases short, with 12 bases between. Germline V CDR1 and CDR2: MNHEY, SVGAGI. CDR3 length: 15 residues.

The chain uses TRBV2 and TRBJ2-7; perhaps TRBD1 as D (5 bases). The CDR3 runs 15 residues. Germline assignment: CDR1 SNHLY and CDR2 FYNNEI. Trimming removed 2 bases from V and 0 bases from J, with 11 bases in between. The CDR3 nucleotides read TGTGCCAGCAGTGAATGGGGCAGTAGCTCCTACGAGCAGTACTTC. Encoded protein: CASSEWGSSSYEQYF.

Many counts were recorded for this clonotype. The chain has TRBV6-4 and TRBJ1-1; tentatively, D is TRBD1 (6 bases). Trimming removed 6 bases from V and 5 bases from J, with 25 bases in between. Germline CDR1 and CDR2: MRHNA and SNTAGT. The CDR3 loop spans 17 amino acids. In nucleotides, the CDR3 is TGTGCCAGCAGGGACAGACAGGTCCTTACAGCGATGACTGAAGCTTTCTTT. Protein: CASRDRQVLTAMTEAFF.

This clonotype was recorded at least ten times. The chain combines TRBV24-1 with TRBJ2-7, with D unclear. The CDR3 length is 14 residues. The V gene's germline CDR1 is KGHDR and CDR2 SFDVKD. V lost 5 bases and J 2 bases, leaving 12 bases between the germline ends. The CDR3 coding sequence is TGTGCCACCAGTGGAAAGGGAAATCCCTACGAGCAGTACTTC. It translates to CATSGKGNPYEQYF.

The sample holds many counts of this clonotype. J is TRBJ2-2 and V is TRBV27; 8 nucleotides align to TRBD2. Trimming took 5 bases from V and 5 from J; bases not matched to a gene: 13. Germline-derived CDR1 and CDR2 are MNHEY and SMNVEV (reference sequence). The CDR3 totals 17 residues. Here the CDR3 DNA reads TGTGCCAGCAGTCTACTAATCCGCCGGGGGGGGACCGGGGAGCTGTTTTTT. It yields the protein CASSLLIRRGGTGELFF.

This clonotype was found many times. A read error may produce the germline difference seen at one junction end. The genes are TRBV6-1 and TRBJ2-7; TRBD2 is a possible D gene (6 bases). The CDR3 spans 14 residues. The V gene's germline CDR1 is MNHNS and CDR2 SASEGT. The CDR3 DNA reads as TGTGCCAGCAGTGAATTCGGGGGTAACTACGGGCAGTACTTC. The encoded protein is CASSEFGGNYGQYF.

This clonotype was counted ten times or more. The chain joins TRBV7-9 to TRBJ2-5, with 13 bases aligning to TRBD2. CDR1 is SEHNR and CDR2 is FQNEAQ in the germline V gene (reference sequence). The CDR3 sequence is 16 residues long. Trimming cost V 4 bases and J 3 bases; bases outside gene matches: 5. The CDR3 reads CASSSGTSGNKETQYF. The CDR3 DNA follows: TGTGCCAGCAGCTCCGGGACTAGCGGGAATAAAGAGACCCAGTACTTC.

This clonotype appeared many times. The V call is TRBV28, the J call TRBJ2-7, with 8 positions matching TRBD2. The CDR3 length is 15 residues. J gave up 7 bases and V 0 bases, and 8 bases lay outside the gene matches. The germline V gene has CDR1 MDHEN and CDR2 SYDVKM. The CDR3 loop is CASSLWVAGPGEQYF. CDR3 nucleotide sequence: TGTGCCAGCAGTTTATGGGTAGCGGGGCCGGGGGAGCAGTACTTC. Looking up the rest from reference TRBV28 and TRBJ2-7 gives the full variable domain: DVKVTQSSRYLVKRTGEKVFLECVQDMDHENMFWYRQDPGLGLRLIYFSYDVKMKEKGDIPEGYSVSREKKERFSLILESASTNQTSMYLCASSLWVAGPGEQYFGPGTRLTVT.

This clonotype was found many times. The rearrangement uses TRBV6-5 and TRBJ2-7; D possibly corresponds to TRBD1 (6 bases). CDR1 and CDR2 from the germline V gene are MNHEY and SVGAGI. V was shortened by 6 bases and J by 2 bases, with 11 bases between the two germline ends. The length of the CDR3 is 13 residues. The CDR3 DNA follows: TGTGCCAGCAGAGCCAGGGGCCCCTACGAGCAGTACTTC. Residues: CASRARGPYEQYF.

In this sample, this clonotype turned up many times. This chain uses TRBV20-1 with TRBJ2-5, with D unclear. The ends were cut back, 5 bases at V and 2 bases at J, with 12 bases in the middle. The V gene's germline CDR1 is DFQATT and CDR2 SNEGSKA (reference sequence). The CDR3 contains 13 residues. The CDR3 DNA follows: TGCAGTGCTCGTGAGGAACTTCAAGAGACCCAGTACTTC. This sequence encodes CSAREELQETQYF.

This clonotype was picked up many times. This sequence joins TRBV29-1 and TRBJ2-5; D ambiguous. The length of the CDR3 is 12 residues. CDR1 SQVTM and CDR2 ANQGSEA come from the germline V gene. Trimming stripped 5 bases from V and 3 bases from J, with 10 bases between. The CDR3 here is CSVKGQKETQYF. DNA of the CDR3: TGCAGCGTTAAGGGTCAAAAAGAGACCCAGTACTTC.